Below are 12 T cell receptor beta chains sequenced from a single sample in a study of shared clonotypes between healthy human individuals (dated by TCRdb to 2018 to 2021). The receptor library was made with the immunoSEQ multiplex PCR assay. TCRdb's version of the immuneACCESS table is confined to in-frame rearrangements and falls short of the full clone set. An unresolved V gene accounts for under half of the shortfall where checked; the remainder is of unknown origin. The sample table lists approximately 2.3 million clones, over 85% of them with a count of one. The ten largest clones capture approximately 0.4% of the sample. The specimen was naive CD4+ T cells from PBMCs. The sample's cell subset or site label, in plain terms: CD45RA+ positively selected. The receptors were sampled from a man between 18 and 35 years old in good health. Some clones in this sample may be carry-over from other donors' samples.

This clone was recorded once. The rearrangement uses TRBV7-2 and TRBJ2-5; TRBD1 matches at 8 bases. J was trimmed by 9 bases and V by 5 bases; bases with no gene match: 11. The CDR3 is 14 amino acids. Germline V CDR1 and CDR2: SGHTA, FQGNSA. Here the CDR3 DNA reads TGTGCCAGCAGCGTTGGGGACAGGCTCGTGGCCCAGTACTTC. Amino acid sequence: CASSVGDRLVAQYF.

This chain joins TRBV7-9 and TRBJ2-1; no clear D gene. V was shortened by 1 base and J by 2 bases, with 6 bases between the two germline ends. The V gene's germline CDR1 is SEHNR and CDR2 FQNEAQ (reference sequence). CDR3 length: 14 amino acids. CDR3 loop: CASSLGSPYNEQFF. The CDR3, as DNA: TGTGCCAGCAGCTTAGGTTCCCCCTACAATGAGCAGTTCTTC.

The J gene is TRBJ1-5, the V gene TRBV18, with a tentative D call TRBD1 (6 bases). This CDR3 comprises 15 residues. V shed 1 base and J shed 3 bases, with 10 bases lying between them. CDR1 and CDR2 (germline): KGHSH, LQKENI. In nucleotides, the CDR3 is TGTGCCAGCTCACCACTGGGACACCCCAATCAGCCCCAGCATTTT. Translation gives CASSPLGHPNQPQHF.

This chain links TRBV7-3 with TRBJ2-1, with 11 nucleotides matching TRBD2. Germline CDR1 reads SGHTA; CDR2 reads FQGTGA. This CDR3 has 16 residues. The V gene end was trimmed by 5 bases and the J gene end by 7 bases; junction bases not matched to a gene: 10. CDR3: CASSPNSGRAGNEQFF. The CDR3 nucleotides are TGTGCCAGCAGCCCGAATAGCGGGAGGGCGGGGAATGAGCAGTTCTTC.

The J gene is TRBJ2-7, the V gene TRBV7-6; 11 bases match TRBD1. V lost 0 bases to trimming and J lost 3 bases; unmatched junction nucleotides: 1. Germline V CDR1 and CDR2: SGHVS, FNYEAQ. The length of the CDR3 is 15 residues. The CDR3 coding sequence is TGTGCCAGCAGCTTAGCGGGACAGGGGGGCTACGAGCAGTACTTC. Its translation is CASSLAGQGGYEQYF.

CDR3 in amino acids: CASLQRHNEQFF. CDR3 coding DNA: TGTGCCAGCCTTCAGCGCCACAATGAGCAGTTCTTC. The chain uses TRBV6-1 and TRBJ2-1; the D is unclear. The CDR3 extends over 12 amino acids. V gave up 8 bases and J gave up 5 bases, with 10 bases separating them. The germline V gene has CDR1 MNHNS and CDR2 SASEGT.

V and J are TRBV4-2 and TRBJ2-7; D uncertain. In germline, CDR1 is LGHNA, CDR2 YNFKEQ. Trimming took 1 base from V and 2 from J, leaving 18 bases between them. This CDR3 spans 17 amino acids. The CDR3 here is CASSQVGYLQQPYEQYF. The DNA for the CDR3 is TGTGCCAGCAGCCAAGTCGGTTATTTACAGCAACCCTACGAGCAGTACTTC.

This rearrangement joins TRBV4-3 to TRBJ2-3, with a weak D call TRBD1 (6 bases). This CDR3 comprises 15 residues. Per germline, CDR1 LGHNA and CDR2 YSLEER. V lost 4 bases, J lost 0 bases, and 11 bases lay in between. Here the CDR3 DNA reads TGCGCCAGCAGCCTTGGGACAACTAGCACAGATACGCAGTATTTT. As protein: CASSLGTTSTDTQYF.

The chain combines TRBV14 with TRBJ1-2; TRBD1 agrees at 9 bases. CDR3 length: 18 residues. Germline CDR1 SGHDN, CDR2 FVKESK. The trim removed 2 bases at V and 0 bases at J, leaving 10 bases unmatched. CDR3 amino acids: CASSQTGTGYSANYGYTF. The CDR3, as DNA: TGTGCCAGCAGCCAAACCGGGACAGGGTACTCAGCTAACTATGGCTACACCTTC. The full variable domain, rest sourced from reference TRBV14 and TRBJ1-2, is EAGVTQFPSHSVIEKGQTVTLRCDPISGHDNLYWYRRVMGKEIKFLLHFVKESKQDESGMPNNRFLAERTGGTYSTLKVQPAELEDSGVYFCASSQTGTGYSANYGYTFGSGTRLTVV.

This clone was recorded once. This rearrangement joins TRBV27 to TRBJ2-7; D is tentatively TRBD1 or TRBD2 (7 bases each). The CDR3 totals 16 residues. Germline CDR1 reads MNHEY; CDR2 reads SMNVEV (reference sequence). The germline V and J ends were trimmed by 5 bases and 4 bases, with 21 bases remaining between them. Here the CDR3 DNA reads TGTGCCAGCAGTCGCCCCCCTGGCGGGGGACAGTACGAGCAGTACTTC. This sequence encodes CASSRPPGGGQYEQYF.

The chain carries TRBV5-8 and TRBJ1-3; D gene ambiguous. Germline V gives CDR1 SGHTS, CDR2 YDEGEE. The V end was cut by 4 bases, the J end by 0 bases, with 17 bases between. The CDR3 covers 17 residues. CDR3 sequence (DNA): TGTGCCAGCAGCCGGCCGCGCGGTAACCCCTCTGGAAACACCATATATTTT. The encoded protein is CASSRPRGNPSGNTIYF.

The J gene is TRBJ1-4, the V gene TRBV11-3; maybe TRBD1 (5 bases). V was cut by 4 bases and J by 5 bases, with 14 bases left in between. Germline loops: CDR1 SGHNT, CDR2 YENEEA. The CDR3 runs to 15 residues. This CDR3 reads CASSSGRDGNEKLFF. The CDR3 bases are TGTGCCAGCAGCTCGGGAAGGGACGGAAATGAAAAACTGTTTTTT.